The 26 T cell receptor beta chains below come from one sample, sequenced in a study of T cells in Graves' hyperthyroidism and ophthalmopathy. Regions amplified from RNA transcripts were the TCR beta CDR3 regions. Using the HTBI primer set, a first-round RT-PCR was run on the TCR CDR3. TCRdb re-called the multiplex PCR reads through MiXCR, storing one row per CDR3 protein. Among about 560,000 distinct CDR3 sequences listed, about 14% were seen once. Input material: blood. Receptor source: a woman aged 40 to 50 with Graves' hyperthyroidism.

This chain links TRBV3-1 with TRBJ1-2; D remains ambiguous. Germline V gene lookup returns CDR1 LGHDT and CDR2 YNNKEL (reference sequence). CDR3 size: 14 residues. The V end was cut by 0 bases, the J end by 5 bases, with 10 bases between. The DNA of the CDR3 is TGTGCCAGCAGCCAAGACTTCCGGGGTTATGGCTACACCTTC. Its protein is CASSQDFRGYGYTF.

This clonotype came up many times. The V call is TRBV7-3, the J call TRBJ2-5; 7 bases are shared with TRBD1. This CDR3 has 13 residues. The V gene's germline CDR1 is SGHTA and CDR2 FQGTGA. V was pared by 2 bases and J by 3 bases, with 0 bases of the junction left unmatched. In nucleotides, the CDR3 is TGTGCCAGCAGCTTAGGGACAGAAGAGACCCAGTACTTC. Protein product: CASSLGTEETQYF.

As to this clonotype: A much larger clone differs from this one at a single base, so this may be a read error. The chain recombines TRBV7-9 with TRBJ1-4; D is possibly TRBD1 (6 bases). CDR3 length equals 15 residues. The germline V and J ends were trimmed by 3 bases and 5 bases, with 13 bases remaining between them. Germline-derived CDR1 and CDR2 are SEHNR and FQNEAQ (reference sequence). Here the CDR3 reads CASSLDSASNEKLFF. The CDR3 nucleotides read TGTGCCAGCAGCTTGGACAGCGCCTCAAATGAAAAACTGTTTTTT.

About this clonotype itself: Mismatch with germline at one junction end may stem from a read error. This chain links TRBV2 with TRBJ2-6, with a tentative D call TRBD2 (7 bases). This CDR3 has 16 residues. Germline CDR1 reads SNHLY; CDR2 reads FYNNEI. The CDR3 DNA reads as TGTGCCAGCAGTGAAGCAGTCCAGGCGGGGGCCAACGTCCTGATTTTC. Residues: CASSEAVQAGANVLIF.

This clonotype was observed a handful of times. J is TRBJ2-7 and V is TRBV27, with 7 bases that match TRBD2. The CDR3 covers 13 residues. The V and J ends lost 4 bases and 2 bases, in that order; junction bases with no gene match: 2. CDR1 MNHEY and CDR2 SMNVEV come from the germline V gene (reference sequence). This chain's CDR3 is CASSYREAYEQYF. CDR3 DNA sequence: TGTGCCAGCAGTTACCGGGAGGCCTACGAGCAGTACTTC.

This clonotype came up many times. The chain joins TRBV5-1 to TRBJ2-3, with D uncertain. Germline assignment: CDR1 SGHRS and CDR2 YFSETQ. CDR3 length: 15 amino acids. V was shortened by 0 bases and J by 6 bases, with 14 bases between the two germline ends. The CDR3 here is CASSLGGFGSDTQYF. The CDR3 DNA sequence: TGCGCCAGCAGCTTGGGGGGATTTGGTTCGGATACGCAGTATTTT.

On this clonotype: One end of the junction does not line up with germline, which may come from a read error. As DNA, the CDR3 is TGCGGTGCTAGAGGCTCAGGGGGATTGAAGGATACGCAGTATTTT. Its protein is CGARGSGGLKDTQYF. V and J are TRBV20-1 and TRBJ2-3; TRBD1 matches at 7 bases. Germline assignment: CDR1 DFQATT and CDR2 SNEGSKA (reference sequence). CDR3 size: 15 residues.

The table lists this clonotype with a few counts. The V call is TRBV13, the J call TRBJ2-7, with 7 bases lining up with TRBD2. Germline trimming cut 5 bases from V and 6 bases from J; bases unmatched to any gene: 7. Germline CDR1 is PRHDT and CDR2 is FYEKMQ (reference sequence). There are 13 residues in the CDR3. DNA for the CDR3: TGTGCCAGCAGCAAAGCGGGATTTGCCGAGCAGTACTTC. It translates to CASSKAGFAEQYF.

This clonotype has only a few counts. The J gene is TRBJ1-5, the V gene TRBV28, with unresolved D. The germline V gene has CDR1 MDHEN and CDR2 SYDVKM. The CDR3 runs to 15 residues. V gave up 5 bases and J gave up 3 bases, with 14 bases separating them. CDR3 coding DNA: TGTGCCAGCAGTCCCAACGAACACGTCAATCAGCCCCAGCATTTT. Translated, it gives CASSPNEHVNQPQHF.

The chain recombines TRBV11-2 with TRBJ2-3; D is possibly TRBD1 (5 bases). With 5 bases removed from V and 9 bases from J, the gap between germline ends came to 18 bases. CDR3 size: 14 residues. Germline loops: CDR1 SGHAT, CDR2 FQNNGV. DNA of the CDR3: TGTGCCAGCAGCCCGGACACTTACATTCGCACGCAGTATTTT. Protein sequence: CASSPDTYIRTQYF.

This clonotype was counted ten times or more. V gene TRBV7-2 combines with J gene TRBJ2-3, with a possible D match to TRBD2 (6 bases). The V and J ends lost 5 bases and 1 base respectively, with 19 bases between them. CDR3 length: 17 amino acids. Germline CDR1 and CDR2: SGHTA and FQGNSA. The CDR3 loop reads CASSRTPLAAGTDTQYF. For the CDR3, the DNA is TGTGCCAGCAGCCGAACCCCCTTAGCGGCAGGCACAGATACGCAGTATTTT.

This chain joins TRBV4-1 and TRBJ2-2; no reliable D call. The CDR3 covers 12 residues. Germline loops: CDR1 MGHRA, CDR2 YSYEKL. V lost 4 bases to trimming and J lost 7 bases, with 7 bases between them. CDR3 loop: CASSPRIGELFF. In nucleotides, the CDR3 is TGCGCCAGCAGCCCGAGGATCGGGGAGCTGTTTTTT.

The sample holds a few counts of this clonotype. The chain joins TRBV29-1 to TRBJ1-2; 9 bases map to TRBD1. Trimming removed 6 bases from V and 5 bases from J; junction bases left unmatched: 13. CDR3 length: 15 amino acids. Germline V gives CDR1 SQVTM, CDR2 ANQGSEA. In DNA form, the CDR3 reads TGCAGCGTCGCCGGACAGGGGTCGCTATTATATGGCTACACCTTC. Its protein product is CSVAGQGSLLYGYTF.

The sample holds a few counts of this clonotype. The chain carries TRBV28 and TRBJ2-2, with TRBD2 identical over 13 bases. CDR1 and CDR2 from the germline V gene are MDHEN and SYDVKM. V was clipped by 9 bases and J by 4 bases; unmatched bases: 5. CDR3 length: 15 residues. The CDR3 loop reads CASKLAGGFTGELFF. In nucleotides, the CDR3 is TGTGCCAGTAAACTAGCGGGAGGGTTCACCGGGGAGCTGTTTTTT.

This clonotype was counted at least ten times. The chain links TRBV20-1 to TRBJ2-1; possible D gene TRBD2, 6 bases. V lost 3 bases to trimming and J lost 2 bases, with 20 bases between them. The CDR3 is 17 residues long. The germline CDR1 and CDR2 sequences are DFQATT and SNEGSKA (reference sequence). DNA of the CDR3: TGCAGTGCTAGCCCGCTCCCCGGGAGCGAGACCTACAATGAGCAGTTCTTC. Translation gives CSASPLPGSETYNEQFF.

This clonotype was detected only a few times. This rearrangement joins TRBV4-1 to TRBJ2-1; D unresolved. V lost 3 bases and J 6 bases, leaving 0 bases between the germline ends. Per the germline V gene, CDR1 is MGHRA and CDR2 is YSYEKL. The CDR3 spans 10 residues. CDR3 residues: CASSHNEQFF. In DNA form, the CDR3 reads TGCGCCAGCAGCCACAATGAGCAGTTCTTC.

The J gene is TRBJ1-3, the V gene TRBV12-3 or TRBV12-4; D is possibly TRBD1 (5 bases). The CDR3 runs 12 residues. The germline V and J ends were trimmed by 9 bases and 3 bases, with 9 bases remaining between them. The CDR3 nucleotides read TGTGCCAGTAAGAGGGGTGGAAACACCATATATTTT. Its translation is CASKRGGNTIYF.

The chain uses TRBV4-1 and TRBJ1-4; a possible D gene is TRBD1 (6 bases). The CDR3 contains 14 residues. With 5 bases removed from V and 8 bases from J, the gap between germline ends came to 15 bases. Germline V CDR1 and CDR2: MGHRA, YSYEKL. DNA for the CDR3: TGCGCCAGCAGCAACAACAGGGAATCAGAAAAACTGTTTTTT. Residues: CASSNNRESEKLFF.

This clonotype appeared many times. This sequence joins TRBV6-2 or TRBV6-3 and TRBJ2-3; 8 nucleotides agree with TRBD2. V dropped 0 bases and J dropped 8; count of bases not matched to a gene: 10. The CDR3 sequence is 16 residues long. Per germline, CDR1 MNHEY and CDR2 SVGEGT. The CDR3 sequence: CASSYSGLAGSATQYF. The CDR3 region has the DNA TGTGCCAGCAGTTACTCCGGACTAGCAGGGTCCGCTACGCAGTATTTT.

About this clonotype: A much bigger clone sits one base away, suggesting this may be a read error. The V gene is TRBV2, the J gene TRBJ2-1; D possibly corresponds to TRBD2 (7 bases). The V end lost 5 bases, the J end lost 9 bases, and 17 bases lay between the germline ends. This CDR3 has 14 amino acids. Per the germline V gene, CDR1 is SNHLY and CDR2 is FYNNEI. CDR3 DNA: TGTGCCAGCAGTCCCGACGGGGGGCTGGGTGAGCAGTTCTTC. This gives the protein CASSPDGGLGEQFF.

V is TRBV11-2 and J is TRBJ2-2; weak D call: TRBD2 (5 bases). The germline V gene encodes CDR1 SGHAT and CDR2 FQNNGV. Between the trimmed V and J ends, which lost 5 bases and 5 bases, there was a span of 15 bases. CDR3 size: 15 residues. The CDR3: CASSPPGGRTGELFF. The CDR3 region has the DNA TGTGCCAGCAGCCCCCCCGGAGGCCGGACCGGGGAGCTGTTTTTT.

The table lists this clonotype with many counts. The genes are TRBV20-1 and TRBJ2-1, with 7 positions matching TRBD2. The length of the CDR3 is 12 residues. Trimming took 3 bases from V and 4 from J; bases not matched to a gene: 0. Looked up from germline, CDR1 is DFQATT and CDR2 is SNEGSKA (reference sequence). Here the CDR3 reads CSASGGYNEQFF. The CDR3 coding sequence is TGCAGTGCTAGCGGGGGGTACAATGAGCAGTTCTTC.

Many counts were recorded for this clonotype. V and J are TRBV12-3 or TRBV12-4 and TRBJ2-7; D unresolved. V gave up 4 bases and J gave up 0 bases, with 4 bases separating them. This CDR3 has 12 residues. The CDR3 DNA sequence: TGTGCCAGCAGTTCCCCCTCCTACGAGCAGTACTTC. Translating gives CASSSPSYEQYF.

This clonotype showed up many times. V and J are TRBV11-2 and TRBJ2-2; 12 bases fit TRBD1. The CDR3 has 16 residues. Losses at the gene ends were 6 bases for V and 7 bases for J; bases not matched to a gene: 9. CDR1 SGHAT and CDR2 FQNNGV come from the germline V gene. In DNA form, the CDR3 reads TGTGCCAGCAGATATTCCGGGACAGGGGGCCACGGGGAGCTGTTTTTT. Its translation: CASRYSGTGGHGELFF.

This clonotype occurred many times. This chain links TRBV2 with TRBJ1-5; D may be TRBD1 (6 bases). This CDR3 has 13 amino acids. Looked up from germline, CDR1 is SNHLY and CDR2 is FYNNEI. V was cut by 8 bases and J by 0 bases, with 8 bases left in between. CDR3 DNA: TGTGCCAGCGAGGGGGATAGCAATCAGCCCCAGCATTTT. It translates to CASEGDSNQPQHF.

With respect to this clonotype: A much larger clone sits a single nucleotide away, making a read error possible. V gene TRBV7-9 combines with J gene TRBJ2-1; a weak D match, TRBD2 (6 bases). Trimming took 7 bases from V and 0 from J, leaving 16 bases between them. Germline CDR1 reads SEHNR; CDR2 reads FQNEAQ (reference sequence). CDR3 length: 16 residues. Written as DNA, the CDR3 is TGTGCCAGCACCCGTGCGGGGATTAGCTCCTACAATGAGCAGTTCTTC. It encodes CASTRAGISSYNEQFF.